Described below is a single TCR beta chain sequence and its context. Its cognate antigen is unknown. Sequenced by immunoSEQ multiplex PCR; TCRdb stores in-frame clones only, minus some. This repertoire shows about 22,000 clones, 69% found once; its top ten account for 7.5% to 8.5%. Expansion with viral peptide pools was applied to antigen-specific CD4+ T cells by the ViraFEST assay prior to sequencing. Cultured cells yielded isolated CD4+ T cells after less than 11 days. Participants were given two doses of BNT162b2 or mRNA-1273 vaccine. Among the vaccine recipients, none had a prior SARS-CoV-2 infection, and nucleocapsid antibodies were negative. The authors replaced half the medium with IL-2 medium on days 3 and 7. Germline CDR1 is MNHEY and CDR2 is SMNVEV (reference sequence). V was cut by 8 bases and J by 4 bases, with 12 bases left in between. This CDR3 comprises 12 residues. This entry comes from a study of vaccination effects on CD4 cells after COVID-19. Overall study context: The median interval between the second dose and post-vaccine sampling was 72 days. Findings and caveats of the study: Vaccine- and infection-induced clones showed marked clonal contraction late following vaccination.

The chain carries TRBV27 and TRBJ2-7, with D unclear. The sequence was collected from a human donor who received a COVID-19 vaccine. The sample in question was CD4+ T cells from PBMCs cultured with SARS-CoV-2 spike peptides, obtained after COVID-19 vaccination. CDR3 sequence: CASGLHKYEQYF. The CDR3 DNA is TGTGCCAGCGGCCTACATAAATACGAGCAGTACTTC.